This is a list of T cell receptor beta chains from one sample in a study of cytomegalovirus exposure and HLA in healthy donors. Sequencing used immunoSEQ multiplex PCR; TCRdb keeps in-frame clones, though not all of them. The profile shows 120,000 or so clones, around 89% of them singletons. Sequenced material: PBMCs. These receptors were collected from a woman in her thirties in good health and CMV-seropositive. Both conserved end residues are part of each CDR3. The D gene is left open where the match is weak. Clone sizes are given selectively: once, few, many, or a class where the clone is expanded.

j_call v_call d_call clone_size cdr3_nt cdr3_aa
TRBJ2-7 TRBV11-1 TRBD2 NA TGTGCCAGCAGCTTAGGCAAGGGACTATCTTCCTACGAGCAGTACTTC CASSLGKGLSSYEQYF
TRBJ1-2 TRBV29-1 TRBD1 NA TGCAGCGTCCCGGGACAGACAAACTATGGCTACACCTTC CSVPGQTNYGYTF
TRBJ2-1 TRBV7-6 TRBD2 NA TGTGCCAGCAGCACGTTACTAGCGGGCTCCTACAATGAGCAGTTCTTC CASSTLLAGSYNEQFF
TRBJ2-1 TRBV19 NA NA TGTGCCAGTACCATCGGGGGATACAATGAGCAGTTCTTC CASTIGGYNEQFF
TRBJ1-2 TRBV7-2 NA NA TGTGCCAGCTCATCGACAGGCTATGGCTACACCTTC CASSSTGYGYTF
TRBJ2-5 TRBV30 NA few TGTGCCTGGAGTCGGGTGTCGGACAAACAAGAGACCCAGTACTTC CAWSRVSDKQETQYF
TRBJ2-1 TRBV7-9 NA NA TGTGCCAGCAGCGTAAAGACAAATTACAATGAGCAGTTCTTC CASSVKTNYNEQFF
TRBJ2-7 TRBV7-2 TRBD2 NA TGTGCCAGCAGCTTTACTAGCGGGAGCTACGAGCAGTACTTC CASSFTSGSYEQYF
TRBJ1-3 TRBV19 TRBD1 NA TGTGCCAGTAGTCCCGGGACAGGGTCTGGAAACACCATATATTTT CASSPGTGSGNTIYF
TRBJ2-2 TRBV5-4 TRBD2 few TGTGCCAGCAGCTTCCGGACTAGCCACACCGGGGAGCTGTTTTTT CASSFRTSHTGELFF
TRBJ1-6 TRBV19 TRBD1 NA TGTGCCAGTAGTATACCGGGACAGGGCTACTCACCCCTCCACTTT CASSIPGQGYSPLHF
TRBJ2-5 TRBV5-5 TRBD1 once TGTGCCAGCAGCTTGAGGCCAGGGGGCCTTGGGGAGACCCAGTACTTC CASSLRPGGLGETQYF
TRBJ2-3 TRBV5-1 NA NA TGCGCCAGCAGCGACCCGGGGGCAGATACGCAGTATTTT CASSDPGADTQYF
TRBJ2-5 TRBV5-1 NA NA TGCGCCAGCAGCTTGGGTAGCGGAGAAGAGACCCAGTACTTC CASSLGSGEETQYF
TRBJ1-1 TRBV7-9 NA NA TGTGCCAGCAGCTTTGGGGCCAACACTGAAGCTTTCTTT CASSFGANTEAFF
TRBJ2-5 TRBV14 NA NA TGTGCCAGCAGCCAATTCGGGGAGACCCAGTACTTC CASSQFGETQYF
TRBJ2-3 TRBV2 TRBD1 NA TGTGCCAGCAGCCGGGACAGGAGCACAGATACGCAGTATTTT CASSRDRSTDTQYF
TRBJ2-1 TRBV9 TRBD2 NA TGTGCCAGCAGCGTATTTAGCGGGGACAATGAGCAGTTCTTC CASSVFSGDNEQFF
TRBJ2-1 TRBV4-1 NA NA TGCGCCAGCAGCCAAGGCGGTAGCGGAGGGAACAATGAGCAGTTCTTC CASSQGGSGGNNEQFF
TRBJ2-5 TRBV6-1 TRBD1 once TGTGCCAGCAGTGAAGCGACAGGGGTCGAGACCCAGTACTTC CASSEATGVETQYF
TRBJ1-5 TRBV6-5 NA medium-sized TGTGCCAGCAGTTACTCGATCGACGGGAGTCAGCCCCAGCATTTT CASSYSIDGSQPQHF
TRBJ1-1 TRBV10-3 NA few TGTGCCATCAGGCGGGACGTTGCGAACACTGAAGCTTTCTTT CAIRRDVANTEAFF
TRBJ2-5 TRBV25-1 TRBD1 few TGTGCCAGCAGTGAATTTTTTGGTTGGGGACAGGGGACGGAGACCCAGTACTTC CASSEFFGWGQGTETQYF
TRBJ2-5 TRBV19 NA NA TGTGCCAGTAGTATTGACAGCCAAGAGACCCAGTACTTC CASSIDSQETQYF
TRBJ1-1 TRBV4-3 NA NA TGCGCCAGCAGCCGGACAGTTGGACTGTACACTGAAGCTTTCTTT CASSRTVGLYTEAFF
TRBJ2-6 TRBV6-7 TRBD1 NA TGTGCCAGCAGCCGAGGACAGGGGGACCACTCTGGGGCCAACGTCCTGACTTTC CASSRGQGDHSGANVLTF
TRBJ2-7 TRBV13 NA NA TGTGCCAGCACGGACGGGCAGGGGAGTGAGCAGTACTTC CASTDGQGSEQYF
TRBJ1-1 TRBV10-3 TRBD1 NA TGTGCCATCAGTGAGCATACCGGGACAGGGGGCAACACTGAAGCTTTCTTT CAISEHTGTGGNTEAFF
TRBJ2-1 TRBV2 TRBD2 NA TGTGCCAGCAGCTTCCGAACTAGCGGGATTAACAATGAGCAGTTCTTC CASSFRTSGINNEQFF
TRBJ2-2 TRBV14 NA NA TGTGCCAGCAGCCAAGACCTTAACACCGGGGAGCTGTTTTTT CASSQDLNTGELFF
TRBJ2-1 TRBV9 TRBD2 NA TGTGCCAGCAGCGTAGGTCCTAGCGGGAGAAACCCATCGTACAATGAGCAGTTCTTC CASSVGPSGRNPSYNEQFF
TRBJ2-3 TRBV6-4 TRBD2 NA TGTGCCAGCAGTGACAAGGCGGGAGAGTCAGATACGCAGTATTTT CASSDKAGESDTQYF
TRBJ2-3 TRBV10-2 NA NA TGCGCCAGCAGTCTCAACAGGGGCACAGATACGCAGTATTTT CASSLNRGTDTQYF
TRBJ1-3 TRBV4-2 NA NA TGTGCCAGCAGCCAAGATAGGAGGGGAGCGGGAAACACCATATATTTT CASSQDRRGAGNTIYF
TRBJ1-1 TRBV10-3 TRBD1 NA TGTGCCATCAGTGGGGGACAGCATGAAGCTTTCTTT CAISGGQHEAFF
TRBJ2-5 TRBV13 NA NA TGTGCCAGCAGCCACAGGCAGGGGCCGGTAGAGACCCAGTACTTC CASSHRQGPVETQYF
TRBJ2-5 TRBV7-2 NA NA TGTGCCAGCAGCCCCAGGGCCTCCCGGGAGACCCAGTACTTC CASSPRASRETQYF